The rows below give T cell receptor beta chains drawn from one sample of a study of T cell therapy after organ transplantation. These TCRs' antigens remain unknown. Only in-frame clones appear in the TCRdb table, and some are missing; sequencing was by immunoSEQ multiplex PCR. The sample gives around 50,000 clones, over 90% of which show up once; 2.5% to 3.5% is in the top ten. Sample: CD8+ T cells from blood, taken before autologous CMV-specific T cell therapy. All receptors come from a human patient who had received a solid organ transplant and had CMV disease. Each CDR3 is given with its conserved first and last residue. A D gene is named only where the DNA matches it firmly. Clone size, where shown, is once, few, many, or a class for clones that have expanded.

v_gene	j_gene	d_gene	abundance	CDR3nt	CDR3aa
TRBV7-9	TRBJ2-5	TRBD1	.	TGTGCCAGCAGCATATGGGACAGGGGGGAAGAGACCCAGTACTTC	CASSIWDRGEETQYF
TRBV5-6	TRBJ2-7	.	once	TGTGCCAGCAGCTTCGAGGGTTTATGGTACGAGCAGTACTTC	CASSFEGLWYEQYF
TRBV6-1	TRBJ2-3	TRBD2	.	TGTGCCAGCAGTGAGGTTGGCGGGGGACCGGATACGCAGTATTTT	CASSEVGGGPDTQYF
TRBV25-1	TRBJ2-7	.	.	TGTGCCAGCAGTGAACGCGACCCCTACGAGCAGTACTTC	CASSERDPYEQYF
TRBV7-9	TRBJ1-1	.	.	TGTGCCAGCACCCCTCCGGTCGGGTCCACTGAAGCTTTCTTT	CASTPPVGSTEAFF
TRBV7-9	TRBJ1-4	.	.	TGTGCCAGCAGCCTCGGGCATTTGGGGCGAAATGAAAAACTGTTTTTT	CASSLGHLGRNEKLFF
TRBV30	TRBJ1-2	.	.	TGTGCCTGGGATCCGGACCCTTATGGCTACACCTTC	CAWDPDPYGYTF
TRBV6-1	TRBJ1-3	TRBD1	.	TGTGCCAGCAGTGAAGAGGGGACAGGGAGGATCGGGAACACCATATATTTT	CASSEEGTGRIGNTIYF
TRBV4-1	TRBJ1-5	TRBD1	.	TGCGCCAGCAGCCAAGTCCCGGGACAGGGGAGCCAGCCCCAGCATTTT	CASSQVPGQGSQPQHF
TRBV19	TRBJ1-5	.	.	TGTGCCAGCCAGACAGGCCGACAGCCCCAGCATTTT	CASQTGRQPQHF
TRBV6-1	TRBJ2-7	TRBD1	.	TGTGCCAGCAGTGTACAGGGGCACGAGCAGTACTTC	CASSVQGHEQYF
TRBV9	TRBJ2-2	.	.	TGTGCCAGCAGCGTAGCTAGCCAGTTCTCTTGGGGGGCCGGGGAGCTGTTTTTT	CASSVASQFSWGAGELFF
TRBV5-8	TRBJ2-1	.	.	TGTGCCAGCAGCTCGGTTGGGGTGGAGCAGTTCTTC	CASSSVGVEQFF
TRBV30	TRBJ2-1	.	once	TGTGCCTGGAGTGTGAACTTTAACAATGAGCAGTTCTTC	CAWSVNFNNEQFF
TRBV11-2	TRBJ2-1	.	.	TGTGCCAGCAGCTTGGATCCGGGGATCTCCTCCTACAATGAGCAGTTCTTC	CASSLDPGISSYNEQFF
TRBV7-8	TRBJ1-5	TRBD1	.	TGTGCCAGCAGCCGACAGGGGGTAGGCAATCAGCCCCAGCATTTT	CASSRQGVGNQPQHF
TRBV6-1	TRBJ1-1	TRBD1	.	TGTGCCAGCAGGGGACTACAGGGGGCGCACACTGAAGCTTTCTTT	CASRGLQGAHTEAFF
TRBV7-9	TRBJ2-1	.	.	TGTGCCAGCAGCTTAGACGGTGAGCAGTTCTTC	CASSLDGEQFF
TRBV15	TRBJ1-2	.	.	TGTGCCACCAGCGAGGACCGCAGGGGAGGCTACACCTTC	CATSEDRRGGYTF
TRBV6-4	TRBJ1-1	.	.	TGTGCCAGCAGTGACTCTAGGACAGATGAAGCTTTCTTT	CASSDSRTDEAFF
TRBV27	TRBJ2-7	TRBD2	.	TGTGCCAGCAGTTTCGTCGGGAGGGCCGGGGAGCAGTACTTC	CASSFVGRAGEQYF
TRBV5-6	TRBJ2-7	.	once	TGTGCCAGCAGCTTGATGTCGCAGGTAACTTTCTACGAGCAGTACTTC	CASSLMSQVTFYEQYF
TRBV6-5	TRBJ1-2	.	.	TGTGCCAGCAGTGGCCCGGGACAAGGCGAAGGTGGCTACACCTTC	CASSGPGQGEGGYTF
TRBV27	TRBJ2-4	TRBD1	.	TGTGCCAGCAGTTTGCAAGGGGGCCGGGGCAAAAACATTCAGTACTTC	CASSLQGGRGKNIQYF
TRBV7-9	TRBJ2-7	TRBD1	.	TGTGCCAGCAGCTCACAGGGGTACGAGCAGTACTTC	CASSSQGYEQYF
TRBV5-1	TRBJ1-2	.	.	TGCGCCAGCAGCCCATCACAGTCACTAGGCTATGGCTACACCTTC	CASSPSQSLGYGYTF
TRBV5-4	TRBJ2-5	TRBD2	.	TGTGCCAGCAGCTTGCTAGGACTAGCCGAAGAGACCCAGTACTTC	CASSLLGLAEETQYF
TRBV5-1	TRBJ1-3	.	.	TGCGCCAGCAGCTTGGGAGCGGATTTCTCTGGAAACACCATATATTTT	CASSLGADFSGNTIYF
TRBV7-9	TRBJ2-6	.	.	TGTGCCAGCAGCCCGGGGGACGAGGATGACTCTGGGGCCAACGTCCTGACTTTC	CASSPGDEDDSGANVLTF
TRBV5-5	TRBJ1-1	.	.	TGTGCCAGCAGCGTTGGACCTACTCTTGGGCCTGAAGCTTTCTTT	CASSVGPTLGPEAFF
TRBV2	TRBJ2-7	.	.	TGTGCCAGCCGGCAGTTATCGGGCTACGAGCAGTACTTC	CASRQLSGYEQYF